This record covers a single T cell receptor (beta chain). This sample was included in a study of blood T cell repertoires in COVID-19. Study context: All recovered Cohort 3 donors got two negative PCRs, got clearance, or saw symptom resolution. Sites in the United States, Italy and Spain provided acute and convalescent COVID-19 samples. The analysed material was cDNA or gDNA that came from T cells, B-cell-depleted T cells, or PBMCs.

Per the study methods: The assay estimated nucleated cells by amplifying reference gene primers. Produced via immunoSEQ multiplex PCR; TCRdb's table is partial and in-frame only. V and J calls plus clone size are reproduced from that table; the DNA served to infer D and trimming. The table has about 150,000 clones, roughly 85% seen once. The V and J ends lost 3 bases and 8 bases, in that order; junction bases with no gene match: 6. Germline loops: CDR1 MDHEN, CDR2 SYDVKM. The CDR3 covers 15 residues. The specimen was PBMCs or T cells enriched from blood (not recorded which). V gene TRBV28 combines with J gene TRBJ1-4; the match to TRBD1 covers 10 bases. The receptor comes from a woman in her 70s in a cohort exposed to, infected with or recovered from COVID-19 (not recorded which). The CDR3 sequence: CASSLTGTGEEKLFF. In nucleotides, the CDR3 is TGTGCCAGCAGTTTGACCGGGACAGGGGAGGAAAAACTGTTTTTT. The variable domain in full, with the rest retrieved from reference TRBV28 and TRBJ1-4, is DVKVTQSSRYLVKRTGEKVFLECVQDMDHENMFWYRQDPGLGLRLIYFSYDVKMKEKGDIPEGYSVSREKKERFSLILESASTNQTSMYLCASSLTGTGEEKLFFGSGTQLSVL.